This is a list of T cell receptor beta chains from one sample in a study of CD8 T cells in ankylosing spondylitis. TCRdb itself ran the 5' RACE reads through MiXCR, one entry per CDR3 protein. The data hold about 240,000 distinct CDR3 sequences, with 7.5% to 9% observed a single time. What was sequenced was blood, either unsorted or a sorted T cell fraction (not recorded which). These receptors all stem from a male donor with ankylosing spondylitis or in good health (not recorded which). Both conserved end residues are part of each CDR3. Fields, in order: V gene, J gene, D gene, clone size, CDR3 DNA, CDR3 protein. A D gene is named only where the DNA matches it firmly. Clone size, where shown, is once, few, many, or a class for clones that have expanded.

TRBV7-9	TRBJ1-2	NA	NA	TGTGCCAGCCGGTTGGGGGCTAACTATGGCTACACCTTC	CASRLGANYGYTF
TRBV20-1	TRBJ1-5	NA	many	TGCAGTGGGCTGGAGGTTGGATTCAATCAGCCCCAGCATTTT	CSGLEVGFNQPQHF
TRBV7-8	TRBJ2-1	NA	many	TGTGCCAGCAGCTTATTAACTGCCTACAATGAGCAGTTCTTC	CASSLLTAYNEQFF
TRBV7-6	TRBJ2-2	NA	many	TGTGCCAGCAGCTTAGCTATGATAGGGGATACCGGGGAGCTGTTTTTT	CASSLAMIGDTGELFF
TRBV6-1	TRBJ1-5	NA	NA	TGTGCCAGCGGGTGGTACAATCAGCCCCAGCATTTT	CASGWYNQPQHF
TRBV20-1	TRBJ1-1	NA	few	TGCAGTGCTAGAATGGGCCCGGGGACTGAAGCTTTCTTT	CSARMGPGTEAFF
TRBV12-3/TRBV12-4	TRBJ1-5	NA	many	TGTGCCAGCAGTTTTCACCGGGGCAATCAGCCCCAGCATTTT	CASSFHRGNQPQHF
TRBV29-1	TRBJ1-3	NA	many	TGCAGCGTTGGAAACTCTGGAAACACCATATATTTT	CSVGNSGNTIYF
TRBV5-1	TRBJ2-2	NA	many	TGCGCCAGCAGCTTGGGGCAGGGCGCATCCACCGGGGAGCTGTTTTTT	CASSLGQGASTGELFF
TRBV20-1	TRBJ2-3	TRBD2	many	TGCAGTGCGGGGACTAGCGGATTCACAGATACGCAGTATTTT	CSAGTSGFTDTQYF
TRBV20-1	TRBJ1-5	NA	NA	TGCAGTGCTAGAGGTTTGGGGGTGGGGAATCAGCCCCAGCATTTT	CSARGLGVGNQPQHF
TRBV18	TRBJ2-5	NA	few	TGTGCCAGCTCACCACCGGTCGGGGCTTCGGGGGAGACCCAGTACTTC	CASSPPVGASGETQYF
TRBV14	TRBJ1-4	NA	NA	TGTGCCAGCAGCCGCCTCGGGTGGGACGAGGGTAATGAAAAACTGTTTTTT	CASSRLGWDEGNEKLFF
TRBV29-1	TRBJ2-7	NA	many	TGCAGCGTTGACACGACCTACGAGCAGTACTTC	CSVDTTYEQYF
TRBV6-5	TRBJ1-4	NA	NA	TGTGCCAGCAGTGACTCACGGACAGAAAATAATGAAAAACTGTTTTTT	CASSDSRTENNEKLFF
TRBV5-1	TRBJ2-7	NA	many	TGCGCCAGCAGCTTGGAAAGTGTATCCTACGAGCAGTACTTC	CASSLESVSYEQYF
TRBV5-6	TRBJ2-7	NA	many	TGTGCCAGCAGCTTTCGACACCGGGTCACTAACTACGAGCAGTACTTC	CASSFRHRVTNYEQYF
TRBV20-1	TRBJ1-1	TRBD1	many	TGCAGTGCTAGAGATCTAAGCAGGGGGACTGAAGCTTTCTTT	CSARDLSRGTEAFF
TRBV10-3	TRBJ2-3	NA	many	TGTGCCATCAGGGACTTAAGGGATATGGGCGGCACAGATACGCAGTATTTT	CAIRDLRDMGGTDTQYF
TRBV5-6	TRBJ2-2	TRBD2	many	TGTGCCAGCAGCTTCTGGACTAGATCCCGGGAGCTGTTTTTT	CASSFWTRSRELFF
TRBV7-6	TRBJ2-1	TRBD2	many	TGTGCCAGCAGACCTACTAGCGGGGCGTCCTACAATGAGCAGTTCTTC	CASRPTSGASYNEQFF
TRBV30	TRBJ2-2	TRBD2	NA	TGTGCCTGGTGGACTAGAAAAAACACCGGGGAGCTGTTTTTT	CAWWTRKNTGELFF
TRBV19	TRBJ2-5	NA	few	TGTGCCAGTAGTACGGCCCAAGAGACCCAGTACTTC	CASSTAQETQYF
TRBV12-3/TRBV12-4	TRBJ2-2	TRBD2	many	TGTGCCAGCAGCCGTAGCGGGGGGGCCTCCACCGGGGAGCTGTTTTTT	CASSRSGGASTGELFF
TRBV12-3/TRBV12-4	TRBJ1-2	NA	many	TGTGCCAGCAGTTTAGCGCTCCGGCCGTGGGGCTATGGCTACACCTTC	CASSLALRPWGYGYTF
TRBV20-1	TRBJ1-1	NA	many	TGCAGTGCTCCTCCAGGGAATACTGAAGCTTTCTTT	CSAPPGNTEAFF
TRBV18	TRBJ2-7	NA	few	TGTGCCAGCTCACCGAGAGGGGGTGGCGAGCAGTACTTC	CASSPRGGGEQYF
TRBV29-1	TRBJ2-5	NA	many	TGCAGCGTTCGGAGGCTACAAGAGACCCAGTACTTC	CSVRRLQETQYF
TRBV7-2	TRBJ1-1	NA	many	TGTGCCAGCAGCTTAGAACCAGGGGTGAACACTGAAGCTTTCTTT	CASSLEPGVNTEAFF
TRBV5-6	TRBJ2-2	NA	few	TGTGCCAGCAGCTTGCCCATCATGAACACCGGGGAGCTGTTTTTT	CASSLPIMNTGELFF
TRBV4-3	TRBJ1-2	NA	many	TGCGCCAGCAGCCAAGATGCAGGGAACTATGGCTACACCTTC	CASSQDAGNYGYTF
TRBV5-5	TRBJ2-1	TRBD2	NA	TGTGCCAGCAGCTTGCAGTATAGCGGGGGGAATGAGCAGTTCTTC	CASSLQYSGGNEQFF
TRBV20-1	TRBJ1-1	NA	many	TGCAGTGCTAGAGATGGGGCAGGTGGAACTGAAGCTTTCTTT	CSARDGAGGTEAFF
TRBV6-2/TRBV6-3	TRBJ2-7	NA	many	TGTGCCAGCAGTCGGAGCAGAACGACAGGTCGGACCTACGAGCAGTACTTC	CASSRSRTTGRTYEQYF
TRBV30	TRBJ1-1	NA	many	TGTGCCTGGAGTGCCGGCAGGGTGACTTTCTTT	CAWSAGRVTFF
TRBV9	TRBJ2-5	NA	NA	TGTGCCAGCAGCCCTCGGACCCGGGAGACCCAGTACTTC	CASSPRTRETQYF
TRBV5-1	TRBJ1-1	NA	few	TGCGCCAGCAGCTTGAGGTCCGAAGCCCTGGGCACTGAAGCTTTCTTT	CASSLRSEALGTEAFF
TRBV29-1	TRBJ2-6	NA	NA	TGCAGCGTGCCCAAGGGGAGCTTTGGGGCCAACGTCCTGACTTTC	CSVPKGSFGANVLTF
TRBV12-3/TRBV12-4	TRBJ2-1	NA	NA	TGTGCCAGCAGCCTAGGGACTTCTGAGCAGTTCTTC	CASSLGTSEQFF
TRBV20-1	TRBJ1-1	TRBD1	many	TGCAGTGCGTATACAGGGGCCCCAAACACTGAAGCTTTCTTT	CSAYTGAPNTEAFF
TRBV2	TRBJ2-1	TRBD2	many	TGTGCCAGCAGTGAGAGTGGGACTAGCGGGGCTGAGCAGTTCTTC	CASSESGTSGAEQFF
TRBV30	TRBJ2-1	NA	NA	TGTGCCTGGAGTTCGACCGGAGCTGAGCAGTTCTTC	CAWSSTGAEQFF
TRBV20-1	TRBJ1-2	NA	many	TGCAGTGCTACAACCGGGGGAGGCTACACCTTC	CSATTGGGYTF
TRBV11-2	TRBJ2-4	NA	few	TGTGCCAGCAGCTTAGGGCTCCGGGACATTCAGTACTTC	CASSLGLRDIQYF
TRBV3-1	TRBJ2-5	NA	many	TGTGCCAGCAGTCAGGAAGAGACCCAGTACTTC	CASSQEETQYF
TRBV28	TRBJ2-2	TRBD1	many	TGTGCCAGCAGTTTACCCCCCGGGACAGGGACCACCGGGGAGCTGTTTTTT	CASSLPPGTGTTGELFF
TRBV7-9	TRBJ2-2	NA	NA	TGTGCCAGCAGCCAGCTGACGGCCGGGGAGCTGTTTTTT	CASSQLTAGELFF